Below are 27 T cell receptor beta chains sequenced from a single sample in a study of T cells in Graves' hyperthyroidism and ophthalmopathy. RNA transcripts yielded amplified TCR beta CDR3 regions. The HTBI set primed first-round TCR CDR3 RT-PCR. TCRdb used MiXCR to reprocess the multiplex PCR reads, holding one entry per CDR3 protein. This table holds approximately 870,000 distinct CDR3 sequences, approximately 40% found once. Sequenced: blood. The receptors derive from a man younger than 35 with Graves' hyperthyroidism.

The rearrangement joins TRBV19 to TRBJ1-1; maybe TRBD1 (5 bases). V was pared by 2 bases and J by 14 bases, with 27 bases between. CDR3 length: 16 residues. Germline V gives CDR1 LNHDA, CDR2 SQIVND (reference sequence). The chain's CDR3 is CASSISAGAVYNEQFF. The CDR3, as DNA: TGTGCCAGTAGTATAAGCGCTGGGGCGGTCTACAATGAGCAGTTCTTT.

The chain joins TRBV19 to TRBJ2-2, with 9 nucleotides matching TRBD1. The CDR3 contains 17 residues. CDR1 LNHDA and CDR2 SQIVND come from the germline V gene (reference sequence). Trimming took 6 bases from V and 4 from J; bases not matched to a gene: 12. This CDR3 is CASSLRDRASFTGELFF. CDR3 coding DNA: TGTGCCAGTAGCCTCCGGGACAGGGCGTCATTCACCGGGGAGCTGTTTTTT.

The gene calls are TRBV25-1 and TRBJ2-7, with D perhaps TRBD1 (6 bases). The V end lost 6 bases, the J end lost 7 bases, and 19 bases lay between the germline ends. The CDR3 covers 14 residues. The germline gives CDR1 MGHDK, CDR2 SYGVNS. The CDR3 loop is CASSTTGPEGEQYF. The CDR3 nucleotides read TGTGCCAGCAGCACGACAGGCCCCGAAGGGGAGCAGTACTTC.

The sample holds many counts of this clonotype. The gene calls are TRBV9 and TRBJ1-2; 10 nucleotides agree with TRBD1. V trimming: 4 bases; J trimming: 6 bases; junction bases outside the gene matches: 6. CDR1 is SGDLS, CDR2 YYNGEE, per germline. The CDR3 consists of 14 residues. The CDR3 loop is CASSPWGQGNGYTF. The CDR3 nucleotides are TGTGCCAGCAGCCCTTGGGGACAGGGGAATGGCTACACCTTC.

In this sample, this clonotype turned up a few times. This chain joins TRBV6-6 and TRBJ1-1; TRBD1 matches 7 bases. After removal of 6 bases from V and 6 bases from J, the junction contained 4 bases not matched to a gene. In germline, CDR1 is MNHNY, CDR2 SVGAGI (reference sequence). This CDR3 has 12 amino acids. The CDR3 DNA reads as TGTGCCAGCAGATTCGGGACAGCTGAAGCTTTCTTT. Protein sequence: CASRFGTAEAFF.

This CDR3 is CASILEASGDTIYF. DNA for the CDR3: TGTGCCAGCATCCTGGAGGCTAGCGGAGACACCATATATTTT. The rearrangement uses TRBV2 and TRBJ1-3; no firm D call. The CDR3 has 14 residues. Germline V gene lookup returns CDR1 SNHLY and CDR2 FYNNEI. Trimming took off 7 bases at V and 8 bases at J, with 18 bases between the two ends.

There are a few counts of this clonotype. The chain recombines TRBV4-1 with TRBJ2-7; the D is unclear. CDR1 and CDR2 from the germline V gene are MGHRA and YSYEKL. Trimming cost V 3 bases and J 5 bases, with 11 bases left between them. The CDR3 spans 13 residues. The DNA of the CDR3 is TGCGCCAGCAGCCACGTTGGAAGCCACGAGCAGTACTTC. It translates to CASSHVGSHEQYF.

CDR3 loop: CASSQDLGASTEAFF. Written as DNA, the CDR3 is TGTGCCAGCAGCCAAGATCTGGGGGCGAGCACTGAAGCTTTCTTT. J is TRBJ1-1 and V is TRBV19; TRBD1 might be the D (6 bases). CDR1 is LNHDA and CDR2 is SQIVND in the germline V gene (reference sequence). The CDR3 is 15 amino acids. The V and J ends lost 9 bases and 4 bases respectively, with 21 bases between them.

This clonotype came up a few times. V gene TRBV20-1 combines with J gene TRBJ2-5; D possibly corresponds to TRBD1 (6 bases). CDR1 is DFQATT, CDR2 SNEGSKA, per germline (reference sequence). There are 15 residues in the CDR3. V lost 3 bases to trimming and J lost 5 bases, with 19 bases between them. The CDR3: CSASDSDRSVETQYF. The CDR3 region has the DNA TGCAGTGCTAGCGATTCCGACAGGTCTGTCGAGACCCAGTACTTC.

The CDR3 sequence is CASSYRLGRATNEKLFF. The CDR3 DNA reads TGTGCCAGCAGTTACCGGCTCGGCAGAGCAACTAATGAAAAACTGTTTTTT. This chain links TRBV6-5 with TRBJ1-4, with D uncertain. The CDR3 runs to 17 residues. Trimming cost V 2 bases and J 0 bases, with 13 bases left between them. Germline V CDR1 and CDR2: MNHEY, SVGAGI.

With regard to this clonotype: This could be a read error, since a much larger clone is one nucleotide away. The chain has TRBV2 and TRBJ2-2; 7 bases align to TRBD2. This CDR3 contains 15 residues. Germline CDR1 reads SNHLY; CDR2 reads FYNNEI. CDR3 in DNA: TGTGCCAGCGGTGAACGTGGGAGGGACACCGGGGAGCTGTTTTTT. Protein product: CASGERGRDTGELFF.

This clonotype was seen repeatedly, ten times or more. The rearrangement links TRBV29-1 to TRBJ2-7; D might be TRBD2 (6 bases). The CDR3 is 15 residues long. The germline V and J ends were trimmed by 2 bases and 1 base, with 15 bases remaining between them. Per germline, CDR1 SQVTM and CDR2 ANQGSEA. The DNA of the CDR3 is TGCAGCGTTGAAACGGACGGGAGTGGGTCCTACGAGCAGTACTTC. This translates into CSVETDGSGSYEQYF.

CDR3 in amino acids: CASSVETGTSSDTQYF. In DNA form, the CDR3 reads TGTGCCAGCAGCGTAGAGACAGGGACCTCGTCAGATACGCAGTATTTT. The chain links TRBV9 to TRBJ2-3, with 7 bases identical to TRBD1. The CDR3 has 16 residues. CDR1 is SGDLS, CDR2 YYNGEE, per germline. V was pared by 0 bases and J by 4 bases, with 8 bases of the junction left unmatched.

The chain joins TRBV25-1 to TRBJ1-1, with a weak D call TRBD1 (6 bases). The CDR3 consists of 16 residues. Germline CDR1 and CDR2: MGHDK and SYGVNS. V lost 4 bases and J 6 bases, leaving 21 bases between the germline ends. The CDR3, as DNA: TGTGCCAGCAGTGGGGGACAATCCCTATTGATCCCTGAAGCTTTCTTT. This sequence encodes CASSGGQSLLIPEAFF. Full variable domain (remainder filled in from reference TRBV25-1 and TRBJ1-1): EADIYQTPRYLVIGTGKKITLECSQTMGHDKMYWYQQDPGMELHLIHYSYGVNSTEKGDLSSESTVSRIRTEHFPLTLESARPSHTSQYLCASSGGQSLLIPEAFFGQGTRLTVV.

This chain connects TRBV20-1 to TRBJ2-3; unclear D gene. This CDR3 is built from 14 residues. Trimming removed 0 bases from V and 4 bases from J, with 11 bases in between. Germline V gene sequence: CDR1 DFQATT, CDR2 SNEGSKA (reference sequence). Here the CDR3 DNA reads TGCAGTGCTAGAGATTGGGCCCACCCAGATACGCAGTATTTT. Translation gives CSARDWAHPDTQYF.

In this sample, this clonotype turned up many times. This rearrangement joins TRBV7-9 to TRBJ1-1; possible D gene TRBD1, 5 bases. The germline V gene encodes CDR1 SEHNR and CDR2 FQNEAQ (reference sequence). V was trimmed by 5 bases and J by 7 bases, leaving 11 bases between them. The CDR3 length is 12 residues. The CDR3 bases are TGTGCCAGCAGCCATCCAAGGGGTGAAGCTTTCTTT. This translates into CASSHPRGEAFF.

The chain recombines TRBV6-2 or TRBV6-3 with TRBJ2-5; TRBD1 might be the D (6 bases). Trimming removed 6 bases from V and 5 bases from J, with 13 bases in between. This CDR3 has 13 residues. CDR1 MNHEY and CDR2 SVGEGT come from the germline V gene. CDR3 sequence (DNA): TGTGCCAGCAGCCCTCGGGACATCGAGACCCAGTACTTC. It codes for CASSPRDIETQYF.

The chain couples TRBV10-3 to TRBJ1-1; 9 nucleotides align to TRBD1. The germline CDR1 and CDR2 sequences are ENHRY and SYGVKD. Trimming cost V 5 bases and J 5 bases; bases outside gene matches: 9. The length of the CDR3 is 15 residues. The CDR3 nucleotides read TGTGCCATCAGTTCCCGGGACAGGGATTTGACTGAAGCTTTCTTT. It translates to CAISSRDRDLTEAFF.

On this clonotype: A clone one base away is much larger, so this may be a read error. J is TRBJ2-5 and V is TRBV2; D ambiguous. The length of the CDR3 is 16 residues. The germline V gene has CDR1 SNHLY and CDR2 FYNNEI. The CDR3 sequence is CANSDGSSGPQETQYF. CDR3 nucleotide sequence: TGTGCCAACAGTGATGGTTCCTCCGGGCCCCAAGAGACCCAGTACTTC.

This clonotype was counted many times. The rearrangement links TRBV7-9 to TRBJ1-3; tentative D call: TRBD1 (5 bases). The germline gives CDR1 SEHNR, CDR2 FQNEAQ (reference sequence). Trimming removed 1 base from V and 1 base from J, with 8 bases in between. The CDR3 has 15 residues. CDR3 nucleotides: TGTGCCAGCAGCTTAGTGGGGGAGTCTGGAAACACCATATATTTT. Residues: CASSLVGESGNTIYF.

This clonotype appeared many times. V usage is TRBV29-1 and J usage is TRBJ1-2, with a weak D call TRBD1 (5 bases). V lost 4 bases and J 6 bases, leaving 12 bases between the germline ends. This CDR3 is 12 amino acids long. CDR1 SQVTM and CDR2 ANQGSEA come from the germline V gene. This CDR3 is CSVAVQGHGYTF. Written as DNA, the CDR3 is TGCAGCGTTGCGGTGCAGGGACATGGCTACACCTTC.

This clonotype was counted a few times. This chain connects TRBV6-5 to TRBJ1-5; 7 bases map to TRBD1. Trimming cost V 8 bases and J 0 bases; bases outside gene matches: 10. Germline V gene sequence: CDR1 MNHEY, CDR2 SVGAGI. This CDR3 has 16 amino acids. The CDR3 spells CASSQGRGFSNQPQHF. CDR3 nucleotides: TGTGCCAGCTCCCAGGGCAGGGGGTTTAGCAATCAGCCCCAGCATTTT.

This clonotype came up once. This could be a read error, since a much larger clone is one nucleotide away. CDR3 in amino acids: CAARRVAGANGELFF. CDR3 bases: TGTGCCGCCAGAAGGGTAGCGGGAGCAAACGGGGAGCTGTTTTTT. The chain recombines TRBV15 with TRBJ2-2; 9 positions agree with TRBD2. The CDR3 has 15 residues. Germline CDR1 reads LNHNV; CDR2 reads YYDKDF (reference sequence).

This clonotype was detected many times. V usage is TRBV11-2 and J usage is TRBJ1-2; D is perhaps TRBD1 (6 bases). The CDR3 is 15 residues long. V was trimmed by 3 bases and J by 5 bases, leaving 16 bases between them. Germline V gene data show CDR1 as SGHAT and CDR2 as FQNNGV. The CDR3 spells CASSLPRQAEYGYTF. DNA for the CDR3: TGTGCCAGCAGCTTGCCCCGACAGGCCGAATATGGCTACACCTTC.

This rearrangement joins TRBV2 to TRBJ2-6; D is possibly TRBD2 (6 bases). From germline, CDR1 is SNHLY and CDR2 FYNNEI. The CDR3 covers 15 residues. The V end was cut by 6 bases, the J end by 4 bases, with 13 bases between. CDR3 DNA: TGTGCCAGCAGGCCGGGGGAGGCCGGGGCCAACGTCCTGACTTTC. Residues: CASRPGEAGANVLTF. Based on the CDR3 plus reference TRBV2 and TRBJ2-6, the full variable domain is EPEVTQTPSHQVTQMGQEVILRCVPISNHLYFYWYRQILGQKVEFLVSFYNNEISEKSEIFDDQFSVERPDGSNFTLKIRSTKLEDSAMYFCASRPGEAGANVLTFGAGSRLTVL.

This clonotype was seen a handful of times. V gene TRBV7-2 combines with J gene TRBJ1-1, with D possibly being TRBD1 (5 bases). Germline CDR1 and CDR2: SGHTA and FQGNSA. The V and J ends lost 4 bases and 3 bases respectively, with 12 bases between them. The CDR3 is 14 amino acids. CDR3 DNA: TGTGCCAGCAGCTGGGACCTGTCCCACACTGAAGCTTTCTTT. Translated, it gives CASSWDLSHTEAFF. Based on the CDR3 plus reference TRBV7-2 and TRBJ1-1, the full variable domain is GAGVSQSPSNKVTEKGKDVELRCDPISGHTALYWYRQSLGQGLEFLIYFQGNSAPDKSGLPSDRFSAERTGGSVSTLTIQRTQQEDSAVYLCASSWDLSHTEAFFGQGTRLTVV.

V is TRBV7-9 and J is TRBJ1-2; 7 bases are shared with TRBD1. Germline-derived CDR1 and CDR2 are SEHNR and FQNEAQ (reference sequence). V gave up 5 bases and J gave up 2 bases; unmatched junction bases: 8. The CDR3 totals 15 residues. The chain's CDR3 is CASSPPGQVNYGYTF. The CDR3 nucleotides read TGTGCCAGCAGCCCACCCGGACAGGTCAACTATGGCTACACCTTC.